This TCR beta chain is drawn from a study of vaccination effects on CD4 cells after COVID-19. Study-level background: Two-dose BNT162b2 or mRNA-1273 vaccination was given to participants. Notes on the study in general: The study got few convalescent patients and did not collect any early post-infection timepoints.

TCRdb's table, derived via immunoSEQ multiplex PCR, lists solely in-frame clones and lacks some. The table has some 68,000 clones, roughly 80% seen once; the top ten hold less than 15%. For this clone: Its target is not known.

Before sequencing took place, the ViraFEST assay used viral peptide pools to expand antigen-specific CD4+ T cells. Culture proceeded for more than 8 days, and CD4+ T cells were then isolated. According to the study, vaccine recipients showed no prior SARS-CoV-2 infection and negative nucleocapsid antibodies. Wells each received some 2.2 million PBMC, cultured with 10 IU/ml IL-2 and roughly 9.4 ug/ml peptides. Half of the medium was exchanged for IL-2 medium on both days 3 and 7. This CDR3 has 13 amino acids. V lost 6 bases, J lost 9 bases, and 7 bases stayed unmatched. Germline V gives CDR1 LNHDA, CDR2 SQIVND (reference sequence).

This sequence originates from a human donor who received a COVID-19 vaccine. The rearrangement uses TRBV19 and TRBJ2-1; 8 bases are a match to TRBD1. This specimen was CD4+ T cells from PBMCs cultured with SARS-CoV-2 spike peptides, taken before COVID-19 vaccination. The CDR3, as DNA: TGTGCCAGTAGGATGACAGGGGCTGGTGAGCAGTTCTTC. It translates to CASRMTGAGEQFF.